These 2 T cell receptor beta chains came from one sample sequenced in a study of control samples from healthy donors and cancer patients. Sequenced by immunoSEQ multiplex PCR; TCRdb stores in-frame clones only, minus some. The sample includes around 250,000 clones, about four fifths of them seen just once. The sample taken for sequencing was PBMCs. The receptors originated from an older woman with lung cancer.

This chain joins TRBV3-1 (or the pseudogene TRBV3-2) and TRBJ1-4; perhaps TRBD1 as D (5 bases). The CDR3 spans 13 residues. CDR1 and CDR2 (germline): LGHDT, YNNKEL (reference sequence). Trimming left V 1 base short and J 13 bases short, with 13 bases between. CDR3 sequence reads: CASSQARVPRLFF. The CDR3 DNA reads as TGTGCCAGCAGCCAAGCCAGGGTGCCTCGACTGTTTTTT.

The gene calls are TRBV28 and TRBJ2-5, with 12 nucleotides matching TRBD2. In germline, CDR1 is MDHEN, CDR2 SYDVKM. J was trimmed by 5 bases and V by 5 bases; bases with no gene match: 6. The CDR3 covers 15 residues. In nucleotides, the CDR3 is TGTGCCAGCAGTACACTAGCGGGAGGACGGGAGACCCAGTACTTC. It specifies CASSTLAGGRETQYF.